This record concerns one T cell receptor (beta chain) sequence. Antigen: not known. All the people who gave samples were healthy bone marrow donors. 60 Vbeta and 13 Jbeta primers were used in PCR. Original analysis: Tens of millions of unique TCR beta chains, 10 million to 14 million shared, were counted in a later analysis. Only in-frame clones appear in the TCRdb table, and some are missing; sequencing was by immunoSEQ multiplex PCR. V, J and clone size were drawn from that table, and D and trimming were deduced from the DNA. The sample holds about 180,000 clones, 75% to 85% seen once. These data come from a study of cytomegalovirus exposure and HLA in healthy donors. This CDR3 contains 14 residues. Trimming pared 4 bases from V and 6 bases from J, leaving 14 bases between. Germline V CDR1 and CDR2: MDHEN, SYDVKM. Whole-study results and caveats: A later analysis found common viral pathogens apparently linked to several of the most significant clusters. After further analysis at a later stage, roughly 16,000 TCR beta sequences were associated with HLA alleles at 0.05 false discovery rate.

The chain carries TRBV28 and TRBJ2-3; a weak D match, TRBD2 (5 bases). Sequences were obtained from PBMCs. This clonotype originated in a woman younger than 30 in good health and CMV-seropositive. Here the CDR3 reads CASSSHPDYDTQYF. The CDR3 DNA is TGTGCCAGCAGTTCCCACCCCGACTACGATACGCAGTATTTT. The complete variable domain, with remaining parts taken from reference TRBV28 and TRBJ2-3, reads DVKVTQSSRYLVKRTGEKVFLECVQDMDHENMFWYRQDPGLGLRLIYFSYDVKMKEKGDIPEGYSVSREKKERFSLILESASTNQTSMYLCASSSHPDYDTQYFGPGTRLTVL.